Listed below are T cell receptor beta chains from one sample, sequenced in a study of blood T cell repertoires in COVID-19. Some clones are missing from TCRdb's copy, which holds only in-frame ones; the method was immunoSEQ multiplex PCR. The table has 130,000 or so clones, around 88% seen once. The material sequenced was peripheral blood. Receptor source: a man aged 50 to 60 with active or convalescent COVID-19. Each CDR3 is given with its conserved first and last residue. Fields, in order: CDR3 length, V gene, D gene, clone size, J gene, CDR3 protein, CDR3 DNA. The D gene is left open where the match is weak. Only part of the rows carry a size: once, few, many, or a class if the clone is expanded.

cdr3_length: 12; v_call: TRBV24-1; d_call: NA; clone_size: many; j_call: TRBJ2-2; cdr3_aa: CATSVYTGELFF; cdr3_nt: TGTGCCACCAGTGTATACACCGGGGAGCTGTTTTTT
cdr3_length: 16; v_call: TRBV7-6; d_call: NA; clone_size: NA; j_call: TRBJ1-6; cdr3_aa: CASSLADRSYNSPLHF; cdr3_nt: TGTGCCAGCAGCTTAGCAGACAGGTCTTATAATTCACCCCTCCACTTT
cdr3_length: 14; v_call: TRBV2; d_call: NA; clone_size: NA; j_call: TRBJ2-5; cdr3_aa: CATTRAANQETQYF; cdr3_nt: TGTGCCACCACCAGGGCGGCGAACCAAGAGACCCAGTACTTC
cdr3_length: 16; v_call: TRBV5-1; d_call: NA; clone_size: NA; j_call: TRBJ2-3; cdr3_aa: CASGPGIKEGTDTQYF; cdr3_nt: TGCGCCAGCGGTCCGGGAATCAAGGAGGGCACAGATACGCAGTATTTT
cdr3_length: 16; v_call: TRBV7-2; d_call: TRBD2; clone_size: NA; j_call: TRBJ2-3; cdr3_aa: CASSLEGSGGGDTQYF; cdr3_nt: TGTGCCAGCAGCTTAGAAGGAAGCGGGGGCGGTGATACGCAGTATTTT
cdr3_length: 18; v_call: TRBV7-8; d_call: TRBD1; clone_size: NA; j_call: TRBJ1-5; cdr3_aa: CASSPRDSRLRGNQPQHF; cdr3_nt: TGTGCCAGCAGCCCACGGGACAGCCGCTTAAGAGGCAATCAGCCCCAGCATTTT
cdr3_length: 15; v_call: TRBV19; d_call: TRBD1; clone_size: NA; j_call: TRBJ2-7; cdr3_aa: CASSIRTGGFYEQYF; cdr3_nt: TGTGCCAGTAGTATAAGGACAGGGGGCTTCTACGAGCAGTACTTC
cdr3_length: 16; v_call: TRBV15; d_call: TRBD2; clone_size: NA; j_call: TRBJ2-5; cdr3_aa: CATSRDVPSGIETQYF; cdr3_nt: TGTGCCACCAGCAGAGATGTGCCTAGCGGGATTGAGACCCAGTACTTC
cdr3_length: 10; v_call: TRBV7-2; d_call: NA; clone_size: NA; j_call: TRBJ1-1; cdr3_aa: CASSQAEAFF; cdr3_nt: TGTGCCAGCAGCCAAGCAGAAGCTTTCTTT
cdr3_length: 14; v_call: TRBV2; d_call: TRBD1; clone_size: NA; j_call: TRBJ1-2; cdr3_aa: CASRRDRGSDGYTF; cdr3_nt: TGTGCCAGCAGGCGGGACAGGGGATCGGATGGCTACACCTTC
cdr3_length: 19; v_call: TRBV24-1; d_call: TRBD2; clone_size: NA; j_call: TRBJ2-3; cdr3_aa: CATSDVTSGGARRPDTQYF; cdr3_nt: TGTGCCACCAGTGATGTGACTAGCGGGGGGGCGAGGAGGCCAGATACGCAGTATTTT
cdr3_length: 17; v_call: TRBV11-2; d_call: NA; clone_size: NA; j_call: TRBJ1-1; cdr3_aa: CASSSSLTGFMNTEAFF; cdr3_nt: TGTGCCAGCAGCTCGTCACTAACAGGGTTCATGAACACTGAAGCTTTCTTT
cdr3_length: 14; v_call: TRBV19; d_call: NA; clone_size: NA; j_call: TRBJ1-5; cdr3_aa: CASSRSSVNQPQHF; cdr3_nt: TGTGCCAGTAGTCGGTCCTCCGTAAATCAGCCCCAGCATTTT
cdr3_length: 15; v_call: TRBV15; d_call: NA; clone_size: NA; j_call: TRBJ1-5; cdr3_aa: CATSRDGRENQPQHF; cdr3_nt: TGTGCCACCAGCAGAGATGGGCGGGAGAATCAGCCCCAGCATTTT
cdr3_length: 15; v_call: TRBV7-8; d_call: NA; clone_size: NA; j_call: TRBJ1-2; cdr3_aa: CASSPLMRLTLGYTF; cdr3_nt: TGTGCCAGCAGCCCCCTGATGAGACTCACCCTTGGCTACACCTTC
cdr3_length: 14; v_call: TRBV10-3; d_call: TRBD2; clone_size: once; j_call: TRBJ2-3; cdr3_aa: CATLAGGSTDTQYF; cdr3_nt: TGTGCCACCCTAGCGGGAGGGAGCACAGATACGCAGTATTTT
cdr3_length: 14; v_call: TRBV18; d_call: TRBD1; clone_size: NA; j_call: TRBJ2-7; cdr3_aa: CASSPRQGADEQYF; cdr3_nt: TGTGCCAGCTCACCAAGGCAGGGGGCCGACGAGCAGTACTTC
cdr3_length: 14; v_call: TRBV6-1; d_call: NA; clone_size: NA; j_call: TRBJ1-5; cdr3_aa: CASSEWGGDQPQHF; cdr3_nt: TGTGCCAGCAGTGAATGGGGAGGGGATCAGCCCCAGCATTTT
cdr3_length: 16; v_call: TRBV19; d_call: TRBD1; clone_size: NA; j_call: TRBJ2-1; cdr3_aa: CASSIGGQGARNEQFF; cdr3_nt: TGTGCCAGTAGTATAGGGGGACAGGGGGCTAGGAATGAGCAGTTCTTC
cdr3_length: 15; v_call: TRBV5-1; d_call: NA; clone_size: NA; j_call: TRBJ1-1; cdr3_aa: CASSVGSVELGEAFF; cdr3_nt: TGCGCCAGCAGCGTGGGCAGCGTGGAGCTGGGTGAAGCTTTCTTT
cdr3_length: 15; v_call: TRBV2; d_call: NA; clone_size: NA; j_call: TRBJ1-6; cdr3_aa: CASSEIGGGNSPLHF; cdr3_nt: TGTGCCAGCAGTGAAATCGGGGGGGGTAATTCACCCCTCCACTTT
cdr3_length: 13; v_call: TRBV27; d_call: TRBD1; clone_size: NA; j_call: TRBJ2-1; cdr3_aa: CASSRTGVNEQFF; cdr3_nt: TGTGCCAGCAGCCGAACAGGGGTCAATGAGCAGTTCTTC
cdr3_length: 16; v_call: TRBV10-3; d_call: NA; clone_size: NA; j_call: TRBJ2-3; cdr3_aa: CAISESSGGRGDTQYF; cdr3_nt: TGTGCCATCAGTGAGTCATCCGGAGGACGCGGAGATACGCAGTATTTT
cdr3_length: 15; v_call: TRBV5-1; d_call: TRBD1; clone_size: NA; j_call: TRBJ2-3; cdr3_aa: CASSLAGTGSDTQYF; cdr3_nt: TGCGCCAGCAGCTTGGCCGGGACAGGGAGCGATACGCAGTATTTT
cdr3_length: 15; v_call: TRBV7-2; d_call: TRBD1; clone_size: NA; j_call: TRBJ1-1; cdr3_aa: CASSPKQGTNTEAFF; cdr3_nt: TGTGCCAGCAGCCCTAAACAGGGGACGAACACTGAAGCTTTCTTT
cdr3_length: 15; v_call: TRBV11-2; d_call: NA; clone_size: NA; j_call: TRBJ1-5; cdr3_aa: CASSLTADSNQPQHF; cdr3_nt: TGTGCCAGCAGCTTGACAGCCGACAGCAATCAGCCCCAGCATTTT
cdr3_length: 13; v_call: TRBV7-2; d_call: TRBD2; clone_size: few; j_call: TRBJ2-5; cdr3_aa: CASSLLAGGSWYF; cdr3_nt: TGTGCCAGCAGCTTACTAGCGGGGGGCTCGTGGTACTTC
cdr3_length: 14; v_call: TRBV19; d_call: NA; clone_size: NA; j_call: TRBJ2-1; cdr3_aa: CASSNPGFYNEQFF; cdr3_nt: TGTGCCAGTAGTAACCCAGGGTTCTACAATGAGCAGTTCTTC
cdr3_length: 14; v_call: TRBV5-1; d_call: NA; clone_size: NA; j_call: TRBJ1-1; cdr3_aa: CASSLSQTNTEAFF; cdr3_nt: TGCGCCAGCAGCTTGTCACAGACGAACACTGAAGCTTTCTTT
cdr3_length: 16; v_call: TRBV2; d_call: NA; clone_size: NA; j_call: TRBJ1-3; cdr3_aa: CASTEGGKGSGNTIYF; cdr3_nt: TGTGCCAGCACCGAGGGGGGGAAGGGCTCTGGAAACACCATATATTTT
cdr3_length: 13; v_call: TRBV2; d_call: NA; clone_size: NA; j_call: TRBJ2-2; cdr3_aa: CASSEAVTGELFF; cdr3_nt: TGTGCCAGCAGTGAGGCAGTAACCGGGGAGCTGTTTTTT
cdr3_length: 16; v_call: TRBV5-5; d_call: TRBD1; clone_size: NA; j_call: TRBJ2-7; cdr3_aa: CASSLEPRQGAYEQYF; cdr3_nt: TGTGCCAGCAGCTTGGAACCCAGACAGGGGGCCTACGAGCAGTACTTC
cdr3_length: 13; v_call: TRBV12-3/TRBV12-4; d_call: TRBD1; clone_size: NA; j_call: TRBJ2-1; cdr3_aa: CASSGDRDYEQFF; cdr3_nt: TGTGCCAGCAGTGGGGACAGGGACTATGAGCAGTTCTTC
cdr3_length: 12; v_call: TRBV28; d_call: NA; clone_size: NA; j_call: TRBJ1-2; cdr3_aa: CASRRQEDGYTF; cdr3_nt: TGTGCCAGCAGGCGGCAGGAGGATGGCTACACCTTC
cdr3_length: 15; v_call: TRBV5-1; d_call: NA; clone_size: NA; j_call: TRBJ1-2; cdr3_aa: CASSLGATRADGYTF; cdr3_nt: TGCGCCAGCAGCTTGGGGGCCACCAGAGCTGATGGCTACACCTTC
cdr3_length: 18; v_call: TRBV21-1; d_call: NA; clone_size: NA; j_call: TRBJ2-7; cdr3_aa: CASSNYQYQGHSSYEQYF; cdr3_nt: TGTGCCAGCAGCAACTACCAGTACCAGGGCCACAGCTCCTACGAGCAGTACTTC
cdr3_length: 19; v_call: TRBV24-1; d_call: TRBD1; clone_size: NA; j_call: TRBJ1-5; cdr3_aa: CATSILGQGESSSNQPQHF; cdr3_nt: TGTGCCACCAGTATCCTGGGACAGGGAGAATCTTCGAGCAATCAGCCCCAGCATTTT